What follows are 8 T cell receptor beta chains derived from one specimen sequenced in a study of identical twins. A single record per CDR3 protein comes from TCRdb applying MiXCR to the 5' RACE reads. The table lists some 590,000 distinct CDR3 sequences, 9.5% to 10% of them singletons, with around 3% in the top ten. The data also belong to a second study, concerning yellow fever vaccine responses in identical twins.

The specimen sequenced was PBMCs. The receptors stem from a woman in her late teens or twenties in good health.

The rearrangement uses TRBV7-6 and TRBJ2-1, with a tentative D call TRBD2 (6 bases). CDR3 length: 14 amino acids. V was clipped by 1 base and J by 8 bases, with 12 bases between them. CDR1 is SGHVS and CDR2 is FNYEAQ in the germline V gene. CDR3 coding DNA: TGTGCCAGCAGCTTAGGGACTATCCCACATGAGCAGTTCTTC. It translates to CASSLGTIPHEQFF.

This clonotype has more than one count but fewer than ten. V gene TRBV5-1 combines with J gene TRBJ2-3; a possible D gene is TRBD2 (5 bases). The CDR3 is 14 amino acids. V shed 4 bases and J shed 2 bases, with 11 bases lying between them. Germline CDR1 is SGHRS and CDR2 is YFSETQ. CDR3 DNA sequence: TGCGCCAGCAGCCAAAGGACTGACACAGATACGCAGTATTTT. Translation: CASSQRTDTDTQYF.

V is TRBV20-1 and J is TRBJ2-7; 8 bases map to TRBD2. Germline V gene data show CDR1 as DFQATT and CDR2 as SNEGSKA (reference sequence). With 6 bases clipped from V and 3 bases from J, the junction kept 4 bases outside the gene matches. This CDR3 has 12 amino acids. Here the CDR3 DNA reads TGCAGTGCGACCGGGGGGGTCTACGAGCAGTACTTC. It yields the protein CSATGGVYEQYF.

The chain is built from TRBV6-1 and TRBJ1-1; D is possibly TRBD1 (5 bases). The CDR3 spans 14 residues. The V end was cut by 6 bases, the J end by 5 bases, with 16 bases between. Per germline, CDR1 MNHNS and CDR2 SASEGT. CDR3: CASRGVTGNTEAFF. CDR3 in DNA: TGTGCCAGCAGGGGGGTGACGGGGAATACTGAAGCTTTCTTT.

This clonotype was seen a few times. The rearrangement joins TRBV29-1 to TRBJ2-1; 10 nucleotides align to TRBD2. V lost 5 bases and J lost 14; bases outside the gene matches: 3. Looked up from germline, CDR1 is SQVTM and CDR2 is ANQGSEA. The CDR3 consists of 10 residues. DNA of the CDR3: TGCAGCGTTCTAGCGGGAGAGAAGTTCTTC. Protein sequence: CSVLAGEKFF.

V gene TRBV7-9 combines with J gene TRBJ2-3; no clear D. Germline V gene sequence: CDR1 SEHNR, CDR2 FQNEAQ (reference sequence). The CDR3 length is 14 residues. The V gene lost 7 bases and the J gene lost 0 bases, with 11 bases spanning the gap. CDR3 nucleotide sequence: TGTGCCAGCATCCCAAGGTGGAGCACAGATACGCAGTATTTT. It translates to CASIPRWSTDTQYF.

This clonotype was seen only a few times. CDR3 nucleotides: TGTGCCAGCAGCTTGAAACTCCAGAGCTCCTACAATGAGCAGTTCTTC. Amino acids: CASSLKLQSSYNEQFF. This chain links TRBV5-5 with TRBJ2-1, with D hard to call. CDR1 is SGHKS, CDR2 YYEKEE, per germline (reference sequence). The length of the CDR3 is 16 residues. V lost 1 base, J lost 0 bases, and 11 bases lay in between.

This clonotype was seen repeatedly, ten times or more. The rearrangement uses TRBV21-1 and TRBJ2-7; TRBD2 is the table's D call, not checked against the DNA. TRBV21-1 constitutes a pseudogene. This CDR3 comprises 16 residues. The CDR3: CASSKRGLAGSNEQYF. The CDR3 DNA sequence: TGTGCCAGCAGCAAACGGGGACTAGCGGGATCTAACGAGCAGTACTTC.